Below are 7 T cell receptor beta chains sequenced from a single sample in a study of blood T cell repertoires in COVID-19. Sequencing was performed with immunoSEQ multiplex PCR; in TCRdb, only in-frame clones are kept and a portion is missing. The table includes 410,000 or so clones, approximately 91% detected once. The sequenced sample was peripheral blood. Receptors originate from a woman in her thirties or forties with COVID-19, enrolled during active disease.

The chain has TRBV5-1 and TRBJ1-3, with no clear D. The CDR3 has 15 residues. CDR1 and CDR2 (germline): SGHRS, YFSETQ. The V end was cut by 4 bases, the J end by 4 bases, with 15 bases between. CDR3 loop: CASSMGNSPGNTIYF. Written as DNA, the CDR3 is TGCGCCAGCAGCATGGGGAACAGTCCGGGAAACACCATATATTTT.

Written as DNA, the CDR3 is TGTGCCAGCAGCCAGGGACTAGCGGGGGACAATGAGCAGTTCTTC. Amino acids: CASSQGLAGDNEQFF. The V call is TRBV3-1 (or the pseudogene TRBV3-2), the J call TRBJ2-1, with TRBD2 identical over 14 bases. V trimming: 3 bases; J trimming: 5 bases; junction bases outside the gene matches: 0. Germline CDR1 LGHDT, CDR2 YNNKEL (reference sequence). CDR3 length: 15 residues.

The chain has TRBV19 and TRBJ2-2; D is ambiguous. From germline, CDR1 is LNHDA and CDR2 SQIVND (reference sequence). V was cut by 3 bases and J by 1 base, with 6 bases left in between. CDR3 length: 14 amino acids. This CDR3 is CASSIRVNTGELFF. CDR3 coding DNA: TGTGCCAGTAGTATTCGAGTGAACACCGGGGAGCTGTTTTTT.

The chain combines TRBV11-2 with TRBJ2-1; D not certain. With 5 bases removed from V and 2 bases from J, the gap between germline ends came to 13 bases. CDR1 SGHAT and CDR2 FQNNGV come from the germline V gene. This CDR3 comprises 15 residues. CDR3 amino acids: CASSPMGWAYNEQFF. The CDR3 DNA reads TGTGCCAGCAGCCCGATGGGCTGGGCCTACAATGAGCAGTTCTTC.

The CDR3 DNA follows: TGTGCCAGTAGGTCCGGGGGACCCATGTGGGAGACCCAGTACTTC. Its protein product is CASRSGGPMWETQYF. The chain carries TRBV19 and TRBJ2-5, with a possible D match to TRBD2 (6 bases). The germline CDR1 and CDR2 sequences are LNHDA and SQIVND (reference sequence). V lost 6 bases and J 5 bases, leaving 19 bases between the germline ends. CDR3 length: 15 amino acids.

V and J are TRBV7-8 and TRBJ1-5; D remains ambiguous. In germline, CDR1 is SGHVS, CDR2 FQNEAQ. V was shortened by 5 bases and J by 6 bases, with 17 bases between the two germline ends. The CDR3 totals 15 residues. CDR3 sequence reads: CASSQSEGKGQPQHF. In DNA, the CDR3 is TGTGCCAGCAGCCAGTCGGAGGGAAAGGGTCAGCCCCAGCATTTT.

CDR3 residues: CASSSRDLTGGNEKLFF. In DNA form, the CDR3 reads TGTGCCAGCAGCTCTCGGGACCTGACAGGGGGCAATGAAAAACTGTTTTTT. The chain carries TRBV13 and TRBJ1-4; 10 positions agree with TRBD1. J lost 5 bases, V lost 4 bases, and 10 bases had no gene match. This CDR3 spans 17 amino acids. Germline V gene lookup returns CDR1 PRHDT and CDR2 FYEKMQ (reference sequence). Drawing the rest from reference TRBV13 and TRBJ1-4, the complete variable domain is AAGVIQSPRHLIKEKRETATLKCYPIPRHDTVYWYQQGPGQDPQFLISFYEKMQSDKGSIPDRFSAQQFSDYHSELNMSSLELGDSALYFCASSSRDLTGGNEKLFFGSGTQLSVL.